A single TCR beta chain is shown here with its context. Its antigen is unknown. Germline loops: CDR1 SGHAT, CDR2 FQNNGV. The length of the CDR3 is 14 residues. Trimming pared 5 bases from V and 3 bases from J, leaving 11 bases between. The protocol was immunoSEQ multiplex PCR, while the TCRdb copy is restricted to in-frame clones and leaves out a portion. The sample includes about 130,000 clones, roughly four fifths of them seen just once. This entry belongs to a study of cytomegalovirus exposure and HLA in healthy donors. Study conclusions and caveats: The TCR clusters that emerged in the first cohort tended, a later analysis found, to co-occur in the approximately 130 validation repertoires. Per published reports, the classifier diagnosed cytomegalovirus status with high specificity and sensitivity.

The receptor's source is a man aged 25-45 years in good health and CMV-seropositive. The V and J genes are TRBV11-2 and TRBJ2-1; D may be TRBD2 (6 bases). Sequencing was performed on PBMCs. DNA of the CDR3: TGTGCCAGCAGCCAGGGACTTGTCTACAATGAGCAGTTCTTC. It encodes CASSQGLVYNEQFF.